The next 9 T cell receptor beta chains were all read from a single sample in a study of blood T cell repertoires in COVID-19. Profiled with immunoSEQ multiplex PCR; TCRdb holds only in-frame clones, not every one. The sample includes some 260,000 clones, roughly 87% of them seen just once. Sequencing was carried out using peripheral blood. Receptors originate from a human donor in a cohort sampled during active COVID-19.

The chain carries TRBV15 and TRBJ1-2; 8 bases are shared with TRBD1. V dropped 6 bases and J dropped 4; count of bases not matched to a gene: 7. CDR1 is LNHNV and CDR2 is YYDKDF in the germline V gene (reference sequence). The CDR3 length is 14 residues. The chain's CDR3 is CATRFSGGIYGYTF. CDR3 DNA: TGTGCCACCAGGTTCTCAGGGGGCATCTATGGCTACACCTTC.

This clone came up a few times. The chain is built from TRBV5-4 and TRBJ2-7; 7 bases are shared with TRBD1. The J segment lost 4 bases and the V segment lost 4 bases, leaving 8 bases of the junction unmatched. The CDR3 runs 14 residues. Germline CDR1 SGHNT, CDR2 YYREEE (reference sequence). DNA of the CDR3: TGTGCCAGCAGCGCCGGGACAGCCTCTTACGAGCAGTACTTC. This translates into CASSAGTASYEQYF.

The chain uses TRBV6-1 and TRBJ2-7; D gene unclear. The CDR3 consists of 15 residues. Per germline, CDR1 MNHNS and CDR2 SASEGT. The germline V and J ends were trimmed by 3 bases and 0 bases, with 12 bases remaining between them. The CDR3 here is CASSDRRPSSYEQYF. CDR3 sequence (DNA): TGTGCCAGCAGTGACCGCAGGCCCTCCTCCTACGAGCAGTACTTC.

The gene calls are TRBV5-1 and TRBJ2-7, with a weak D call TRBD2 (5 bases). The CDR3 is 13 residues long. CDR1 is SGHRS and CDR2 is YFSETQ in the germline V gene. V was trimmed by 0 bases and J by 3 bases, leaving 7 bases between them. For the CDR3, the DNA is TGCGCCAGCAGCTTGGGGGAGTACTACGAGCAGTACTTC. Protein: CASSLGEYYEQYF.

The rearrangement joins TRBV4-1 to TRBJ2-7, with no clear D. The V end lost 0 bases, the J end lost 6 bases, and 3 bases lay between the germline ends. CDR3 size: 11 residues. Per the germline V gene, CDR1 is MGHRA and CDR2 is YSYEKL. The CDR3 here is CASSQDREQYF. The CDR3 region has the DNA TGCGCCAGCAGCCAAGACCGCGAGCAGTACTTC.

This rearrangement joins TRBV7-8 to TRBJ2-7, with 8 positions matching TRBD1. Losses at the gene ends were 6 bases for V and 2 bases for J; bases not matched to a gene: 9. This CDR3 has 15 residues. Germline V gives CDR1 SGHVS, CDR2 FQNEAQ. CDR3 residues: CASRGLQGGTYEQYF. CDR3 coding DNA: TGTGCCAGCAGAGGACTACAGGGGGGCACCTACGAGCAGTACTTC.

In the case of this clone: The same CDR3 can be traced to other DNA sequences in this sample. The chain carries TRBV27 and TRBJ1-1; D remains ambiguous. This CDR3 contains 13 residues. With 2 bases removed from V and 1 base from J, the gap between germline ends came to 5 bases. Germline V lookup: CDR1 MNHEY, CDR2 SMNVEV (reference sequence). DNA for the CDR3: TGTGCCAGCAGTTTAAGTAGGAACACTGAAGCTTTCTTT. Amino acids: CASSLSRNTEAFF.

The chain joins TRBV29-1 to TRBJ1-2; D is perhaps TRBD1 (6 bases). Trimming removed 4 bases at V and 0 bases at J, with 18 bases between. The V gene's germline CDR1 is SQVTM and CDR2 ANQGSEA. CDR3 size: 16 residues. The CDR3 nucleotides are TGCAGCGTTGCGAGGGGGTACGCCTCCTCTAACTATGGCTACACCTTC. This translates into CSVARGYASSNYGYTF.

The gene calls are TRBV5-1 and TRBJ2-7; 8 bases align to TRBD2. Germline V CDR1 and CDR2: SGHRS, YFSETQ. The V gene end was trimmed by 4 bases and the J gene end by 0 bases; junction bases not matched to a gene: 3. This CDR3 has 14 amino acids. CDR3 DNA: TGCGCCAGCAGCCCGGGAGGGGCCTCCTACGAGCAGTACTTC. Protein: CASSPGGASYEQYF. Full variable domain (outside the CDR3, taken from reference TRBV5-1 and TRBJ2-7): KAGVTQTPRYLIKTRGQQVTLSCSPISGHRSVSWYQQTPGQGLQFLFEYFSETQRNKGNFPGRFSGRQFSNSRSEMNVSTLELGDSALYLCASSPGGASYEQYFGPGTRLTVT.